This is a list of T cell receptor beta chains from one sample in a study of T-cell reconstitution after alpha-beta-depleted transplantation in children. TCRdb re-analysed the PCR reads in MiXCR, keeping a single row per CDR3 protein. The sample comprises around 670,000 distinct CDR3 sequences, around 13% of which are singletons, and 0.79% rests with the top ten. Specimen: PBMCs, collected before TCRalphabeta/CD19-depleted stem cell transplant. Receptor source: a girl under 10 years old with congenital amegakaryocytic thrombocytopenia, due to receive a stem cell transplant. CDR3s include the opening cysteine and the closing phenylalanine or tryptophan. The order of the fields is D gene, J gene, clone size, V gene, CDR3 DNA, CDR3 protein. A D gene is named only where the DNA matches it firmly. Clone size appears in some rows only: once, few, many, or a class for an expanded clone.

TRBD1	TRBJ1-4	few	TRBV5-6	TGTGCCAGCAGCTCTCAGGGGGCGCGTGGTGAAAAACTGTTTTTT	CASSSQGARGEKLFF
TRBD2	TRBJ2-7	few	TRBV20-1	TGCAGTGCTAGTCGGACTAGCGGGGGACCGACCTACGAGCAGTACTTC	CSASRTSGGPTYEQYF
TRBD2	TRBJ2-1	few	TRBV29-1	TGCAGCGTTGAAGATCTTGGGTTAGCGGGAATCTCCTACAATGAGCAGTTCTTC	CSVEDLGLAGISYNEQFF
-	TRBJ1-6	-	TRBV18	TGTGCCAGCTCACCAAGACCAGATTCACCCCTCCACTTT	CASSPRPDSPLHF
-	TRBJ2-7	many	TRBV5-1	TGCGCCAGCAGTTTTTTCTCTTGGCGAGGTTGGGGCTTCTACGAGCAGTACTTC	CASSFFSWRGWGFYEQYF
-	TRBJ2-7	few	TRBV20-1	TGCAGTGCTAATATCGGGGCCCCCCACGAGCAGTACTTC	CSANIGAPHEQYF
-	TRBJ2-7	many	TRBV20-1	TGCAGTGCCCGAAACCAGGCTAGTAACGAGCAGTACTTC	CSARNQASNEQYF
-	TRBJ2-7	few	TRBV5-1	TGCGCCAGCGCATTGAGGGACCGACTCTACGAGCAGTACTTC	CASALRDRLYEQYF
-	TRBJ1-6	many	TRBV12-3/TRBV12-4	TGTGCCAGCAGTTCTGGGTCCAGGGCCAATTCACCCCTCCACTTT	CASSSGSRANSPLHF
-	TRBJ2-7	many	TRBV12-3/TRBV12-4	TGTGCCAGCAGCTTAGCGGCTGGTGAGCAGTACTTC	CASSLAAGEQYF
-	TRBJ2-2	many	TRBV24-1	TGTGCCACCAGTGATTTGCAAGGAGGTGGGGGTACCGGGGAGCTGTTTTTT	CATSDLQGGGGTGELFF
-	TRBJ2-7	many	TRBV29-1	TGCAGCGTTTGTGTTTCGCCCCTCTCCTACGAGCAGTACTTC	CSVCVSPLSYEQYF
TRBD1	TRBJ2-1	many	TRBV7-9	TGTGCCAGCAGCTTAGTGGGGACAGGCTCCAATGAGCAGTTCTTC	CASSLVGTGSNEQFF
TRBD1	TRBJ2-7	-	TRBV10-2	TGCGCCGTACTACCGGGACAGCCCTCCTACGAGCAGTACTTC	CAVLPGQPSYEQYF
-	TRBJ2-3	many	TRBV20-1	TGCAGTGCTGAGGGGGTAGATACGCAGTATTTT	CSAEGVDTQYF
TRBD2	TRBJ2-1	-	TRBV7-9	TGTGCCAGCAGCCCCCCACTAGCGGAACTTTACAATGAGCAGTTCTTC	CASSPPLAELYNEQFF
-	TRBJ2-1	many	TRBV29-1	TGCAGCGTTGAACGCGGGTACAATGAGCAGTTCTTC	CSVERGYNEQFF
-	TRBJ1-1	-	TRBV4-1	TGCGCCAGCAGCTTTTCTCCCCGCGGGCCGAGGAACACTGAAGCTTTCTTT	CASSFSPRGPRNTEAFF
-	TRBJ1-3	many	TRBV5-1	TGCGCCAGCAGCTTAGCCCCGACAGGACGGGGCTCTGGAAACACCATATATTTT	CASSLAPTGRGSGNTIYF
-	TRBJ1-1	few	TRBV7-9	TGTGCCAGCAGCTTAGACACCCCCGCTGAAGCTTTCTTT	CASSLDTPAEAFF
TRBD2	TRBJ2-3	many	TRBV6-1	TGTGCCAGCAGTCCTCGGGGGGGCGAGGAGTTCCTCACAGATACGCAGTATTTT	CASSPRGGEEFLTDTQYF
TRBD2	TRBJ2-5	many	TRBV5-1	TGCGCCAGCCTGTCTAGCGGGAGGGAGACCCAGTACTTC	CASLSSGRETQYF
-	TRBJ1-2	few	TRBV12-3/TRBV12-4	TGTGCCAGCAGTCAACGACAGCCTTACTATGGCTACACCTTC	CASSQRQPYYGYTF
-	TRBJ2-3	many	TRBV5-1	TGCGCCAGCAGCTTGGAGGTTAGCACAGATACGCAGTATTTT	CASSLEVSTDTQYF
-	TRBJ1-1	many	TRBV5-1	TGCGCCAGCAGCCAAAGGACAGCTTTGAACACTGAAGCTTTCTTT	CASSQRTALNTEAFF
TRBD2	TRBJ2-3	-	TRBV30	TGTGCCTGGAGACGCGGGAGAGATACGCAGTATTTT	CAWRRGRDTQYF
-	TRBJ2-5	-	TRBV5-1	TGCGCCAGCAGCGGAAAGACTGGCCCCAGGACCCAGTACTTC	CASSGKTGPRTQYF
-	TRBJ1-1	-	TRBV2	TGTGCCAGCAGTACCAACATGAACACTGAAGCTTTCTTT	CASSTNMNTEAFF
-	TRBJ2-3	-	TRBV20-1	TGCAGTGCTAGTCGCAGCCCAGCTCAGGGAGATACGCAGTATTTT	CSASRSPAQGDTQYF
TRBD1	TRBJ2-2	-	TRBV18	TGTGCCAGCTCACCCCCGACAGGGCGGGTAGCGAACACCGGGGAGCTGTTTTTT	CASSPPTGRVANTGELFF
-	TRBJ2-1	-	TRBV7-8	TGTGCCAGCAGCTTGACCGGGACCCCTTACAATCAGCAGTTCTTC	CASSLTGTPYNQQFF
TRBD1	TRBJ1-1	many	TRBV5-1	TGCGCCAGCAGGCCTCCGGGACAGGGGGCTGGTGAAGCTTTCTTT	CASRPPGQGAGEAFF
-	TRBJ1-1	many	TRBV20-1	TGCAGTGCTAGAGCCAGGGTGAACACTGAAGCTTTCTTT	CSARARVNTEAFF
TRBD2	TRBJ2-4	-	TRBV5-1	TGCGCCAGCAGCTCGCGGACTAGCGGGAGGGCCGGTAACATTCAGTACTTC	CASSSRTSGRAGNIQYF
-	TRBJ2-5	few	TRBV29-1	TGCAGCGTTCGGGACCCCAACCAAGAGACCCAGTACTTC	CSVRDPNQETQYF
-	TRBJ2-5	-	TRBV3-1	TGTGCCAGCAGCCAAGGGGTGCCGGGGAGACAAGAGACCCAGTACTTC	CASSQGVPGRQETQYF
-	TRBJ2-1	many	TRBV28	TGTGCCAGCAGTTTAAGCTCGGTCCTCCCCTCCTACAATGAGCAGTTCTTC	CASSLSSVLPSYNEQFF
-	TRBJ2-3	-	TRBV7-8	TGTGCCAGCAGCTTACTAGGGAGTAGCGATACGCAGTATTTT	CASSLLGSSDTQYF
TRBD1	TRBJ2-5	few	TRBV20-1	TGCAGTGCTAGAGAAAGAAAAGGGGGCCGCGAGACCCAGTACTTC	CSARERKGGRETQYF
-	TRBJ2-1	many	TRBV7-9	TGTGCCAGCAGATCCCGAGGGGTAGGGAACAATGAGCAGTTCTTC	CASRSRGVGNNEQFF
TRBD1	TRBJ2-1	many	TRBV5-8	TGTGCCAGCAGCTCGCTGGACAGGGTACGGAATGAGCAGTTCTTC	CASSSLDRVRNEQFF
TRBD1	TRBJ2-4	-	TRBV5-6	TGTGCCAGCAGCTTAACAGGGGTTGACATTCAGTACTTC	CASSLTGVDIQYF